These T cell receptor beta chains were read from a single sample in a study of cytomegalovirus exposure and HLA in healthy donors. TCRdb's table, derived via immunoSEQ multiplex PCR, lists solely in-frame clones and lacks some. The sample yields about 120,000 clones, 65% to 85% seen once. The sample consisted of PBMCs. The receptors shown here come from a man aged 18 to 29 in good health and CMV-seropositive. CDR3s include the opening cysteine and the closing phenylalanine or tryptophan.

J,V,CDR3
TRBJ1-4,TRBV7-2,CASSFRNEKLFF
TRBJ1-5,TRBV30,CAWSGRALSSNQPQHF
TRBJ1-1,TRBV21-1,CASTVGRGTFLNTEAFF
TRBJ2-3,TRBV6-1,CASSVHGQYTDTQYF
TRBJ1-3,TRBV5-6,CASSLAGRVSGNTIYF
TRBJ2-5,TRBV10-2,CASSTGLGQETQYF
TRBJ2-1,TRBV7-9,CASSSKGGLYNEQFF
TRBJ1-3,TRBV4-1,CASSQGPGSGNTIYF
TRBJ2-1,TRBV9,CASSPASRGQVDEQFF
TRBJ1-1,TRBV14,CASSQEGQLSEAFF
TRBJ1-5,TRBV19,CASSKTGSARSNQPQHF
TRBJ1-4,TRBV18,CASSRSGGANEKLFF
TRBJ1-1,TRBV10-2,CASAGDLYREAFF